The 22 T cell receptor beta chains presented below share a single source sample, sequenced in a study of blood T cell repertoires in COVID-19. TCRdb's table, derived via immunoSEQ multiplex PCR, lists solely in-frame clones and lacks some. This table holds about 98,000 clones, approximately 86% found once. The specimen was peripheral blood. The receptors here all came from a man aged 50-60 years with acute or convalescent COVID-19.

This clone occurred a few times. This chain links TRBV4-1 with TRBJ1-6, with D maybe TRBD1 (5 bases). V dropped 4 bases and J dropped 4 bases, with 8 bases sitting between them. The CDR3 totals 14 residues. CDR1 is MGHRA, CDR2 YSYEKL, per germline. The CDR3 is CASSPGLYNSPLHF. DNA of the CDR3: TGCGCCAGCAGCCCAGGGCTTTATAATTCACCCCTCCACTTT.

The gene calls are TRBV24-1 and TRBJ2-1, with 8 bases fitting TRBD2. Germline CDR1 KGHDR, CDR2 SFDVKD. V trimming: 4 bases; J trimming: 13 bases; junction bases outside the gene matches: 8. This CDR3 has 13 amino acids. The chain's CDR3 is CATSDPIAGRQFF. The CDR3 bases are TGTGCCACCAGTGACCCCATAGCGGGACGCCAGTTCTTC.

The chain couples TRBV5-1 to TRBJ1-2; D call uncertain. This CDR3 spans 15 amino acids. Germline V lookup: CDR1 SGHRS, CDR2 YFSETQ. The V end lost 0 bases, the J end lost 0 bases, and 9 bases lay between the germline ends. CDR3 DNA: TGCGCCAGCAGCTTGGTTGCGGAAGCTAACTATGGCTACACCTTC. Translated: CASSLVAEANYGYTF.

The V and J genes are TRBV5-5 and TRBJ2-1; 8 bases are a match to TRBD2. CDR3 length: 17 amino acids. With V trimmed by 4 bases and J by 7 bases, 16 bases remained unmatched. CDR1 and CDR2 (germline): SGHKS, YYEKEE (reference sequence). The CDR3 reads CASSPQLAGRGGNEQFF. CDR3 coding DNA: TGTGCCAGCAGCCCCCAGTTAGCGGGAAGGGGTGGGAATGAGCAGTTCTTC. Filled out from reference TRBV5-5 and TRBJ2-1, the complete variable domain reads DAGVTQSPTHLIKTRGQQVTLRCSPISGHKSVSWYQQVLGQGPQFIFQYYEKEERGRGNFPDRFSARQFPNYSSELNVNALLLGDSALYLCASSPQLAGRGGNEQFFGPGTRLTVL.

With respect to this clone: Other DNA sequences of this sample code for an identical CDR3. The genes are TRBV11-2 and TRBJ2-3; the D gene is possibly TRBD1 (5 bases). Trimming pared 9 bases from V and 4 bases from J, leaving 11 bases between. There are 12 residues in the CDR3. Germline V gene sequence: CDR1 SGHAT, CDR2 FQNNGV. The CDR3 coding sequence is TGTGCCAGTCAGCTAGGGGCAGATACGCAGTATTTT. Translation gives CASQLGADTQYF. The full variable domain, its missing parts supplied by reference TRBV11-2 and TRBJ2-3, is EAGVAQSPRYKIIEKRQSVAFWCNPISGHATLYWYQQILGQGPKLLIQFQNNGVVDDSQLPKDRFSAERLKGVDSTLKIQPAKLEDSAVYLCASQLGADTQYFGPGTRLTVL.

The chain carries TRBV19 and TRBJ2-7, with TRBD2 identical over 12 bases. This CDR3 has 15 amino acids. Germline V CDR1 and CDR2: LNHDA, SQIVND (reference sequence). The V and J ends lost 8 bases and 4 bases, in that order; junction bases with no gene match: 9. The CDR3 spells CASSLAGGSIYEQYF. CDR3 coding DNA: TGTGCCAGTTCCCTAGCGGGAGGGTCCATATACGAGCAGTACTTC.

J is TRBJ2-7 and V is TRBV2; 11 positions match TRBD2. Germline V gene sequence: CDR1 SNHLY, CDR2 FYNNEI. J lost 6 bases, V lost 6 bases, and 13 bases had no gene match. The CDR3 covers 16 residues. CDR3 DNA sequence: TGTGCCAGCAGGGAGGACAGTCCGCTAGCGGGAGGCGAGCAGTACTTC. Amino acids: CASREDSPLAGGEQYF.

The genes are TRBV5-8 and TRBJ2-5; 10 bases line up with TRBD2. The V segment lost 4 bases and the J segment 3 bases; nucleotides outside the gene matches: 6. Germline values: CDR1 SGHTS, CDR2 YDEGEE. This CDR3 comprises 15 residues. In nucleotides, the CDR3 is TGTGCCAGCAGCCCCAATGGACTAGCGGAAGAGACCCAGTACTTC. This gives the protein CASSPNGLAEETQYF.

This chain links TRBV19 with TRBJ2-1, with D maybe TRBD2 (7 bases). CDR1 LNHDA and CDR2 SQIVND come from the germline V gene (reference sequence). The CDR3 is made up of 15 amino acids. V was cut by 10 bases and J by 1 base, with 17 bases left in between. CDR3 in DNA: TGTGCCACTGGTGAAAGCGGGACATCCTACAATGAGCAGTTCTTC. It is translated as CATGESGTSYNEQFF. Variable domain in full (rest from reference TRBV19 and TRBJ2-1): DGGITQSPKYLFRKEGQNVTLSCEQNLNHDAMYWYRQDPGQGLRLIYYSQIVNDFQKGDIAEGYSVSREKKESFPLTVTSAQKNPTAFYLCATGESGTSYNEQFFGPGTRLTVL.

The J gene is TRBJ2-3, the V gene TRBV5-4; 8 nucleotides match TRBD1. The length of the CDR3 is 15 residues. The germline gives CDR1 SGHNT, CDR2 YYREEE (reference sequence). Trimming removed 3 bases from V and 0 bases from J; junction bases left unmatched: 3. The DNA for the CDR3 is TGTGCCAGCAGCTCCCGGGACAGGAGCACAGATACGCAGTATTTT. This sequence encodes CASSSRDRSTDTQYF.

The rearrangement joins TRBV6-5 to TRBJ1-1, with D hard to call. The CDR3 is made up of 11 amino acids. The V gene lost 8 bases and the J gene lost 4 bases, with 8 bases spanning the gap. The germline V gene has CDR1 MNHEY and CDR2 SVGAGI. Written as DNA, the CDR3 is TGTGCCAGCCCCAGATTCACTGAAGCTTTCTTT. Its translation: CASPRFTEAFF.

The rearrangement links TRBV5-8 to TRBJ2-1; tentative D call: TRBD1 (5 bases). CDR1 is SGHTS and CDR2 is YDEGEE in the germline V gene. The CDR3 has 12 amino acids. V was trimmed by 2 bases and J by 6 bases, leaving 6 bases between them. The CDR3 DNA is TGTGCCAGCAGCTTCCAGGGCAATGAGCAGTTCTTC. Residues: CASSFQGNEQFF.

Only a few counts were recorded for this clone. The chain employs TRBV5-1 and TRBJ1-2; 8 nucleotides line up with TRBD1. The CDR3 extends over 16 amino acids. CDR1 is SGHRS, CDR2 YFSETQ, per germline. V shed 2 bases, J shed 2 bases, and the junction held 8 bases outside the gene matches. CDR3 loop: CASSLDGQGLNYGYTF. The CDR3 DNA follows: TGCGCCAGCAGCTTAGATGGACAGGGATTGAACTATGGCTACACCTTC.

The V gene is TRBV25-1, the J gene TRBJ2-7, with 7 bases aligning to TRBD1. Germline V CDR1 and CDR2: MGHDK, SYGVNS. With V trimmed by 1 base and J by 2 bases, 5 bases remained unmatched. The CDR3 is made up of 15 amino acids. The chain's CDR3 is CASSEWGQGAYEQYF. In nucleotides, the CDR3 is TGTGCCAGCAGTGAATGGGGGCAGGGGGCCTACGAGCAGTACTTC.

This clone was found once. The chain carries TRBV6-5 and TRBJ1-1; D is uncertain. V dropped 11 bases and J dropped 3 bases, with 13 bases sitting between them. In germline, CDR1 is MNHEY, CDR2 SVGAGI. CDR3 length equals 12 residues. The CDR3 nucleotides are TGTGCCTCCAGGCAGCTTTACACTGAAGCTTTCTTT. Encoded protein: CASRQLYTEAFF.

This chain joins TRBV30 and TRBJ2-5; TRBD1 aligns across 8 bases. The CDR3 has 11 amino acids. The V gene end was trimmed by 7 bases and the J gene end by 3 bases; junction bases not matched to a gene: 1. CDR1 is GTSNPN, CDR2 SVGIG, per germline (reference sequence). The CDR3 is CALTGEETQYF. CDR3 coding DNA: TGTGCCTTGACAGGGGAAGAGACCCAGTACTTC. The whole variable domain, filled in from reference TRBV30 and TRBJ2-5, reads SQTIHQWPATLVQPVGSPLSLECTVEGTSNPNLYWYRQAAGRGLQLLFYSVGIGQISSEVPQNLSASRPQDRQFILSSKKLLLSDSGFYLCALTGEETQYFGPGTRLLVL.

This clone was detected only a few times. This chain joins TRBV29-1 and TRBJ1-1; the D is unclear. Between the trimmed V and J ends, which lost 3 bases and 6 bases, there was a span of 8 bases. The CDR3 loop spans 11 amino acids. Germline CDR1 SQVTM, CDR2 ANQGSEA. In DNA, the CDR3 is TGCAGCGTTGATAATCGCGCTGAAGCTTTCTTT. It specifies CSVDNRAEAFF.

The chain is built from TRBV5-1 and TRBJ1-1, with a possible D match to TRBD1 (6 bases). The V end lost 4 bases, the J end lost 5 bases, and 12 bases lay between the germline ends. This CDR3 is built from 13 residues. Germline V gives CDR1 SGHRS, CDR2 YFSETQ. The CDR3 protein is CASSEGGRTEAFF. The CDR3 DNA follows: TGCGCCAGCAGCGAAGGGGGTAGGACTGAAGCTTTCTTT.

The V gene is TRBV7-8, the J gene TRBJ1-2; tentative D call: TRBD1 (6 bases). The CDR3 runs 15 residues. V shed 0 bases and J shed 5 bases, with 13 bases lying between them. Looked up from germline, CDR1 is SGHVS and CDR2 is FQNEAQ. The CDR3 DNA reads as TGTGCCAGCAGCTTAGCGCCGGGTAGGGGGTATGGCTACACCTTC. This translates into CASSLAPGRGYGYTF.

J is TRBJ1-2 and V is TRBV5-5; 7 bases map to TRBD1. With V trimmed by 4 bases and J by 5 bases, 8 bases remained unmatched. In germline, CDR1 is SGHKS, CDR2 YYEKEE (reference sequence). This CDR3 spans 14 amino acids. CDR3 DNA: TGTGCCAGCAGCAAGCAGGGGGAACTGTATGGCTACACCTTC. Its translation: CASSKQGELYGYTF.

The chain carries TRBV30 and TRBJ1-4; 12 positions match TRBD1. The CDR3 extends over 16 amino acids. CDR1 and CDR2 from the germline V gene are GTSNPN and SVGIG (reference sequence). The V and J ends lost 1 base and 5 bases, in that order; junction bases with no gene match: 5. The CDR3 DNA sequence: TGTGCCTGGAGTGGGAAGGGACAGGGGGCCAATGAAAAACTGTTTTTT. Translating it yields CAWSGKGQGANEKLFF.

The chain has TRBV5-5 and TRBJ2-7; no clear D. This CDR3 is built from 14 residues. V lost 0 bases to trimming and J lost 7 bases, with 14 bases between them. The germline V gene has CDR1 SGHKS and CDR2 YYEKEE (reference sequence). CDR3 in DNA: TGTGCCAGCAGCTTGGCCTTCGGTAGCTTTGAGCAGTACTTC. Protein sequence: CASSLAFGSFEQYF.